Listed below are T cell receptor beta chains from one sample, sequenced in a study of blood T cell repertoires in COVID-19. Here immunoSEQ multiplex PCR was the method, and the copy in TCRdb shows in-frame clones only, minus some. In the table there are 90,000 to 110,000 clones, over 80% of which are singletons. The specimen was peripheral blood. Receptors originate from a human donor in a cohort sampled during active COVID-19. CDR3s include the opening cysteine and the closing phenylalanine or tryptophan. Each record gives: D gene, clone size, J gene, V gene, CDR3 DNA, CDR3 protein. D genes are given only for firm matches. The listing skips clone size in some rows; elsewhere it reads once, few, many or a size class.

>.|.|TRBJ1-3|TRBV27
TGTGCCAGCAGTTTTCGGGGGGAAGGAAACACCATATATTTT
CASSFRGEGNTIYF
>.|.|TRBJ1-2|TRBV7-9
TGTGCCAGCAGCCCTCCGTTTAGAGTTAGTGACTATGGCTACACCTTC
CASSPPFRVSDYGYTF
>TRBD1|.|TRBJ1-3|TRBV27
TGTGCCAGCAGTCCCTTTCCGGACAGGGTTGGAAACACCATATATTTT
CASSPFPDRVGNTIYF
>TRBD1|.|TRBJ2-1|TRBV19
TGTGCCAGTAGTATTTTTTCAGTGACAGGGAGCTCCTACAATGAGCAGTTCTTC
CASSIFSVTGSSYNEQFF
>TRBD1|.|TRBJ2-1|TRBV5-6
TGTGCCAGCAGCCTCCTGAAAACCGGGACAGGGGGTAGAAATGAGCAGTTCTTC
CASSLLKTGTGGRNEQFF
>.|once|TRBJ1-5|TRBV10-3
TGTGCCATCAGTGAAACGATGGGCTTAGGAAATCAGCCCCAGCATTTT
CAISETMGLGNQPQHF
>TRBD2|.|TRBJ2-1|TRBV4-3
TGCGCCAGCAGCCAAGGAAGCGGGAGGCCAGGGAATGAGCAGTTCTTC
CASSQGSGRPGNEQFF
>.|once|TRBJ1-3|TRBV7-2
TGTGCCAGCAGCTTAAGCGGAACTGGAAACACCATATATTTT
CASSLSGTGNTIYF
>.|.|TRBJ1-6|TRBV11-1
TGTGCCAGCAGCTTCGCGGGGAATAATTCACCCCTCCACTTT
CASSFAGNNSPLHF
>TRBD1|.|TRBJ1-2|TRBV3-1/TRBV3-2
TGTGCCAGCAGCCACCCGAACCGGGACAGCTCTAACTATGGCTACACCTTC
CASSHPNRDSSNYGYTF
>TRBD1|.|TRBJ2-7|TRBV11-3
TGTGCCAGCAGCACCGGGACAGGGGACTACGAGCAGTACTTC
CASSTGTGDYEQYF
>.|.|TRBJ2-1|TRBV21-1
TGTGCCAGCAGCAAAGCGGACTGTAGCTCCTACAATGAGCAGTTCTTC
CASSKADCSSYNEQFF
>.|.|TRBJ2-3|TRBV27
TGTGCCAGCAGTTTTGGGCCCACAGATACGCAGTATTTT
CASSFGPTDTQYF
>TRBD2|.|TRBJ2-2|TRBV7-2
TGTGCCAGCAGACATCGGGCGTGGACTAGCGGGGGGGCCCCCGGGGAGCTGTTTTTT
CASRHRAWTSGGAPGELFF
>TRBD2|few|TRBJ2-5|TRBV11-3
TGTGCCAGCAGTTCCTGGACTAGCGGGGGGCTACCGGGAGGAGAGACCCAGTACTTC
CASSSWTSGGLPGGETQYF
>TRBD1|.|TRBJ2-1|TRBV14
TGTGCCAGCAGCCAAGGGGGTTGGACAGGGCGTTTTCTTCGCAATGAGCAGTTCTTC
CASSQGGWTGRFLRNEQFF
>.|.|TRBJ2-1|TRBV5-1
TGCGCCAGCAGCCCCCGTTATTCCGGGAATGAGCAGTTCTTC
CASSPRYSGNEQFF
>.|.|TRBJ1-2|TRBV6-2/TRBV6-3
TGTGCCAGCAGTTACTCCGGTCCCTATGGCTACACCTTC
CASSYSGPYGYTF
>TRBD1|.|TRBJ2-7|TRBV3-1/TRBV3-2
TGTGCCAGCAGCCAAGTGACAGGGAGCTCCTACGAGCAGTACTTC
CASSQVTGSSYEQYF
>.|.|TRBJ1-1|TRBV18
TGTGCCAGCTCACCACGGGGGGGCCCATTGAACACTGAAGCTTTCTTT
CASSPRGGPLNTEAFF
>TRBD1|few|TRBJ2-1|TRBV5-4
TGTGCCAGCAGCTTGGGGGACAGGGATGTTGAGCAGTTCTTC
CASSLGDRDVEQFF
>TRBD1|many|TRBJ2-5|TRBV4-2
TGTGCCAGCAGCCAAGGGCAGACAGGGGGGCGAGAGACCCAGTACTTC
CASSQGQTGGRETQYF
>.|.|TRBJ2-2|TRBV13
TGTGCCAGCAGCTTAGGCCTACGTGGGAGGGGGACCGGGGAGCTGTTTTTT
CASSLGLRGRGTGELFF
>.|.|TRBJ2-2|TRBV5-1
TGCGCCAGCAGCTTGGCTAGGGGACAGAACACCGGGGAGCTGTTTTTT
CASSLARGQNTGELFF
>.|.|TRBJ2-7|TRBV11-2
TGTGCCAGCAGCTTAAGCTCGTACGAGCAGTACTTC
CASSLSSYEQYF
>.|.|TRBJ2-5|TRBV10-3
TGTGCCATCAGTGGGGTGACTCGCCAAGAGACCCAGTACTTC
CAISGVTRQETQYF
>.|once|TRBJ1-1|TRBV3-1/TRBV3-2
TGTGCCAGCAGCCTGGAGGGAGGAAGAGGGAACACTGAAGCTTTCTTT
CASSLEGGRGNTEAFF
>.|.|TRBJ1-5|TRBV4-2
TGTGCCAGCACCTGCTCACCAGGGGCGCCCCCCGCTCGGGGCAATCAGCCCCAGCATTTT
CASTCSPGAPPARGNQPQHF
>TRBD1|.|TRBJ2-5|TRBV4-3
TGCGCCAGCAGCTACGGGACAGGGTCAGAGACCCAGTACTTC
CASSYGTGSETQYF
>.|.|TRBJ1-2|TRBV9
TGTGCCAGCAGCCCCTGGGGGGGGAAAGGCTACACCTTC
CASSPWGGKGYTF
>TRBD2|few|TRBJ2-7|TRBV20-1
TGCAGTGCCAGTCGCACTAGCGGGAACGAGCAGTACTTC
CSASRTSGNEQYF
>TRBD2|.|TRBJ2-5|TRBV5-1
TGCGCCAGCAGCTTCCAGCGGGGGGGCCGCGAGACCCAGTACTTC
CASSFQRGGRETQYF
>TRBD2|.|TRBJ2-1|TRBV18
TGTGCCAGCTCACCACTATGGGAGGGTGAGCAGTTCTTC
CASSPLWEGEQFF
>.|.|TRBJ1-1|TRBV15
TGTGCCACCAGCAGGGGAGGGGCAGCGAACACTGAAGCTTTCTTT
CATSRGGAANTEAFF
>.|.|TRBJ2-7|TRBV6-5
TGTGCCAGCAGTTACTCGAGGGACTACGAGCAGTACTTC
CASSYSRDYEQYF
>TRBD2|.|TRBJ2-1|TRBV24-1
TGTGCCACCAGTGATCCGGGAGGACCCCAGAGCTCCTACAATGAGCAGTTCTTC
CATSDPGGPQSSYNEQFF
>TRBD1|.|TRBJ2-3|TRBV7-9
TGTGCCAGCAGCTCACGGGACAGGGGGCCAGATACGCAGTATTTT
CASSSRDRGPDTQYF
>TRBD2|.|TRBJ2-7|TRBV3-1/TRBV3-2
TGTGCCAGCAGCCAAGGGGGACTAGCGGGGGCCCTGTCCTACGAGCAGTACTTC
CASSQGGLAGALSYEQYF
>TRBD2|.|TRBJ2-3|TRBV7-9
TGTGCCAGCAGCTTTAGCGGGAGAGGTACAGATACGCAGTATTTT
CASSFSGRGTDTQYF
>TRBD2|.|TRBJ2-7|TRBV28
TGTGCCAGCAGTCTAGCGGGGGCCTACGAGCAGTACTTC
CASSLAGAYEQYF
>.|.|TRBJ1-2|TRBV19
TGTGCCAGTAGCCTATTGGCTCAAGGACAGTCCTATGGCTACACCTTC
CASSLLAQGQSYGYTF
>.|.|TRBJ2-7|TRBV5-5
TGTGCCAGCAGCTTGATCGGGAGACAGGGTCTACGGCAGTACTTC
CASSLIGRQGLRQYF
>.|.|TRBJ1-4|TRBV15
TGTGCCACCAGCAGGCTCCGGGACTTCGGAGAAAAACTGTTTTTT
CATSRLRDFGEKLFF
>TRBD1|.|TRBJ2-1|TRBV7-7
TGTGCTAGCAGCATCGGACAGGGTGCCTACAATGAGCAGTTCTTC
CASSIGQGAYNEQFF
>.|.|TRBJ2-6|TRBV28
TGTGCCAGCAGTTTATTGGGCAGGGGTGGGGCCAACGTCCTGACTTTC
CASSLLGRGGANVLTF
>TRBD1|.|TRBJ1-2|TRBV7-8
TGTGCCAGCAGCTTATTGGGGACTCAGGACAGGAGACCTAACTATGGCTACACCTTC
CASSLLGTQDRRPNYGYTF